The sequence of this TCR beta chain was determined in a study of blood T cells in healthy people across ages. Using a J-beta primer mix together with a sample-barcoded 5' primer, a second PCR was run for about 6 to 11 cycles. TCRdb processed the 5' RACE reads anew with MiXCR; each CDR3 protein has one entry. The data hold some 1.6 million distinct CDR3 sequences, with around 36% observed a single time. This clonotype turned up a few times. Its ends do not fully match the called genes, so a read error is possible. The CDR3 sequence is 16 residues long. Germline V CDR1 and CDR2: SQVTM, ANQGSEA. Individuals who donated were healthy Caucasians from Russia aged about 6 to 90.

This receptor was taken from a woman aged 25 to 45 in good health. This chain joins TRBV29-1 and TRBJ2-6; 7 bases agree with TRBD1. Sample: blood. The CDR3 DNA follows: TGCAGCGTCGTGGGACAGCAACCTTCTGGGGCCAACGTCCGGACTTTC. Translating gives CSVVGQQPSGANVRTF.